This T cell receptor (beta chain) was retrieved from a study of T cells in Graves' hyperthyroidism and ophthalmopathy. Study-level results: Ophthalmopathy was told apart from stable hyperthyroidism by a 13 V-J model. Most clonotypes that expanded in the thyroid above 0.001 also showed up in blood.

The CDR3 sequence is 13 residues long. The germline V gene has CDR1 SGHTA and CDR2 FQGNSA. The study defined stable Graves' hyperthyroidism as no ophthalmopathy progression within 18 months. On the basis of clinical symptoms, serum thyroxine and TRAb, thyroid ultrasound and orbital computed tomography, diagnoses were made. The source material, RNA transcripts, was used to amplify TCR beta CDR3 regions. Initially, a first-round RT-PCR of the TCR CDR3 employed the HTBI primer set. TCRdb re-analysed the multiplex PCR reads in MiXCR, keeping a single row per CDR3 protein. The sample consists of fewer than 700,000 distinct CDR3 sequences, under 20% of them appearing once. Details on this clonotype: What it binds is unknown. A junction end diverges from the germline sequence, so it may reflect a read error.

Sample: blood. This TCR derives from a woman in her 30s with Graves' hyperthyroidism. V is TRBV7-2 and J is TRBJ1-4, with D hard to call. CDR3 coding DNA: TGTGCCAGCAGCTTAGCGACTAATGAAAAACTGTCTTTT. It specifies CASSLATNEKLSF.